Below, 17 T cell receptor beta chains from the same sample are listed, as sequenced in a study of Graves' ophthalmopathy and Graves' hyperthyroidism. Scientists amplified the TCR beta CDR3 regions from RNA transcripts. Scientists carried out first-round RT-PCR using HTBI primers and then a second-round multiplex PCR. TCRdb re-called the multiplex PCR reads with MiXCR, one entry per CDR3 protein. The table lists about 220,000 distinct CDR3 sequences, about a fifth of them singletons. Sequencing input: peripheral blood. The source of these receptors is a woman between 45 and 60 years old with Graves' ophthalmopathy.

This clonotype was found many times. This chain connects TRBV2 to TRBJ2-7; D is unresolved. The germline V gene encodes CDR1 SNHLY and CDR2 FYNNEI. The CDR3 spans 14 residues. Trimming stripped 1 base from V and 0 bases from J, with 7 bases between. This CDR3 reads CASSEEWNSYEQYF. The DNA for the CDR3 is TGTGCCAGCAGTGAAGAGTGGAACTCCTACGAGCAGTACTTC.

This chain connects TRBV7-3 to TRBJ1-6; D not resolved. Germline CDR1 SGHTA, CDR2 FQGTGA. The V and J ends lost 5 bases and 12 bases respectively, with 11 bases between them. This CDR3 is built from 12 residues. The CDR3 sequence: CASSQLLGPLHF. The CDR3 DNA reads TGTGCCAGCAGCCAACTCCTTGGACCCCTCCACTTT.

There are many counts of this clonotype. The chain is built from TRBV7-2 and TRBJ2-5; possible D gene TRBD2, 6 bases. This CDR3 comprises 11 residues. V lost 4 bases and J lost 9, with 9 bases in between. In germline, CDR1 is SGHTA, CDR2 FQGNSA. CDR3: CASSSPGAQYF. CDR3 DNA sequence: TGTGCCAGCAGCTCGCCGGGGGCCCAGTACTTC.

This clonotype has a count of ten or more. The rearrangement uses TRBV28 and TRBJ2-5, with D tentatively TRBD2 (5 bases). The germline V gene encodes CDR1 MDHEN and CDR2 SYDVKM. With 5 bases removed from V and 5 bases from J, the gap between germline ends came to 15 bases. This CDR3 has 14 residues. CDR3 region: CASSPRGFPETQYF. CDR3 nucleotide sequence: TGTGCCAGCAGTCCGCGAGGGTTTCCCGAGACCCAGTACTTC. Drawing the rest from reference TRBV28 and TRBJ2-5, the complete variable domain is DVKVTQSSRYLVKRTGEKVFLECVQDMDHENMFWYRQDPGLGLRLIYFSYDVKMKEKGDIPEGYSVSREKKERFSLILESASTNQTSMYLCASSPRGFPETQYFGPGTRLLVL.

In this sample, this clonotype turned up many times. CDR3 nucleotides: TGTGCCACATCCGGACAGGGAAGTTACGAGCAGTACTTC. Protein: CATSGQGSYEQYF. The rearrangement links TRBV2 to TRBJ2-7; 8 bases are shared with TRBD1. The ends lost 10 bases at V and 4 bases at J; junction bases unmatched: 9. The CDR3 extends over 13 amino acids. Germline V gene lookup returns CDR1 SNHLY and CDR2 FYNNEI.

This clonotype was found many times. The chain combines TRBV12-3 or TRBV12-4 with TRBJ1-2, with TRBD1 matching over 7 bases. The CDR3 runs 13 residues. Unmatched junction bases numbered 4, after V lost 5 bases and J lost 4 bases. The CDR3 protein is CASSDRAAYGYTF. CDR3 coding DNA: TGTGCCAGCAGTGACAGGGCGGCCTATGGCTACACCTTC.

This clonotype occurred many times. CDR3 in amino acids: CASSPTVRETQYF. DNA for the CDR3: TGTGCCAGTAGTCCAACAGTCAGGGAGACCCAGTACTTC. V is TRBV19 and J is TRBJ2-5, with D unclear. CDR3 length equals 13 residues. The germline V and J ends were trimmed by 5 bases and 5 bases, with 12 bases remaining between them. Germline loops: CDR1 LNHDA, CDR2 SQIVND (reference sequence).

This clonotype was seen at least ten times. The chain links TRBV2 to TRBJ1-5, with a weak D call TRBD1 (5 bases). Trimming shortened V by 0 bases and J by 1 base, and 10 bases separated the two germline ends. The CDR3 runs 16 residues. Germline V lookup: CDR1 SNHLY, CDR2 FYNNEI. The CDR3 region is CASSEARGRSNQPQHF. The CDR3 region has the DNA TGTGCCAGCAGTGAAGCGAGGGGAAGGAGCAATCAGCCCCAGCATTTT.

This clonotype was counted ten times or more. J is TRBJ2-5 and V is TRBV11-2, with D perhaps TRBD2 (5 bases). This CDR3 is 13 amino acids long. V lost 1 base and J lost 5, with 8 bases in between. Per the germline V gene, CDR1 is SGHAT and CDR2 is FQNNGV. The CDR3 spells CASSLVRTETQYF. The CDR3, as DNA: TGTGCCAGCAGCTTAGTGCGGACTGAGACCCAGTACTTC.

The table lists this clonotype with many counts. The V and J genes are TRBV28 and TRBJ2-7; either TRBD1 or TRBD2 may supply D (5 bases each). Germline V CDR1 and CDR2: MDHEN, SYDVKM. The CDR3 is 14 amino acids. The V end lost 6 bases, the J end lost 5 bases, and 17 bases lay between the germline ends. The CDR3 nucleotides are TGTGCCAGCAGACAAACGGGACGTTGGGACGAGCAGTACTTC. Residues: CASRQTGRWDEQYF.

This clonotype was seen many times. The chain joins TRBV20-1 to TRBJ2-7, with 13 bases fitting TRBD2. The length of the CDR3 is 15 residues. Trimming cost V 1 base and J 5 bases; bases outside gene matches: 5. CDR1 is DFQATT, CDR2 SNEGSKA, per germline (reference sequence). CDR3 sequence (DNA): TGCAGTGCTAGAGCCCCTGGACTAGCGGGAGACGAGCAGTACTTC. Amino acids: CSARAPGLAGDEQYF.

This clonotype was counted many times. The chain uses TRBV7-6 and TRBJ1-5; 9 bases line up with TRBD1. The length of the CDR3 is 17 residues. CDR1 and CDR2 (germline): SGHVS, FNYEAQ. J gave up 3 bases and V 1 base, and 7 bases lay outside the gene matches. The CDR3 here is CASSLESGTGTNQPQHF. CDR3 nucleotide sequence: TGTGCCAGCAGCTTAGAGTCGGGGACAGGGACCAATCAGCCCCAGCATTTT. The full variable domain, rest sourced from reference TRBV7-6 and TRBJ1-5, is GAGVSQSPRYKVTKRGQDVALRCDPISGHVSLYWYRQALGQGPEFLTYFNYEAQQDKSGLPNDRFSAERPEGSISTLTIQRTEQRDSAMYRCASSLESGTGTNQPQHFGDGTRLSIL.

This chain connects TRBV6-2 or TRBV6-3 to TRBJ2-7; D perhaps matches TRBD1 (6 bases). Trimming left V 6 bases short and J 2 bases short, with 14 bases between. The CDR3 has 14 amino acids. Germline values: CDR1 MNHEY, CDR2 SVGEGT. CDR3 coding DNA: TGTGCCAGCAGAATAGACAGGACTGCCTACGAGCAGTACTTC. This sequence encodes CASRIDRTAYEQYF.

The V call is TRBV28, the J call TRBJ1-5, with TRBD1 as a possible D gene (5 bases). Deletions cut 3 bases from V and 2 bases from J, with 11 bases between. The CDR3 is 15 residues long. Germline CDR1 reads MDHEN; CDR2 reads SYDVKM. The CDR3 sequence is CASSFGGFGNQPQHF. As DNA, the CDR3 is TGTGCCAGCAGTTTTGGGGGGTTCGGCAATCAGCCCCAGCATTTT.

At least ten counts were recorded for this clonotype. This chain links TRBV7-9 with TRBJ2-5, with 11 bases fitting TRBD2. The CDR3 spans 16 residues. Germline V CDR1 and CDR2: SEHNR, FQNEAQ (reference sequence). After removal of 2 bases from V and 5 bases from J, the junction contained 7 bases not matched to a gene. Written as DNA, the CDR3 is TGTGCCAGCAGCTTACTTAGCGGGAGGGCCGACGAGACCCAGTACTTC. The encoded protein is CASSLLSGRADETQYF.

This clonotype was observed at least ten times. V and J are TRBV4-1 and TRBJ1-2; D might be TRBD1 (5 bases). CDR1 and CDR2 (germline): MGHRA, YSYEKL. V dropped 2 bases and J dropped 7 bases, with 11 bases sitting between them. The CDR3 is 13 amino acids. The DNA of the CDR3 is TGCGCCAGCAGCCAAAGGGGAGCAGGTGGCTACACCTTC. Protein product: CASSQRGAGGYTF.

This clonotype showed up many times. V and J are TRBV19 and TRBJ1-1; TRBD1 matches at 11 bases. The CDR3 loop spans 15 amino acids. Germline V CDR1 and CDR2: LNHDA, SQIVND (reference sequence). With 5 bases clipped from V and 3 bases from J, the junction kept 5 bases outside the gene matches. Written as DNA, the CDR3 is TGTGCCAGTAGTGCAGGGACAGGGGGGTACACTGAAGCTTTCTTT. Protein product: CASSAGTGGYTEAFF. The full variable domain, its missing parts supplied by reference TRBV19 and TRBJ1-1, is DGGITQSPKYLFRKEGQNVTLSCEQNLNHDAMYWYRQDPGQGLRLIYYSQIVNDFQKGDIAEGYSVSREKKESFPLTVTSAQKNPTAFYLCASSAGTGGYTEAFFGQGTRLTVV.